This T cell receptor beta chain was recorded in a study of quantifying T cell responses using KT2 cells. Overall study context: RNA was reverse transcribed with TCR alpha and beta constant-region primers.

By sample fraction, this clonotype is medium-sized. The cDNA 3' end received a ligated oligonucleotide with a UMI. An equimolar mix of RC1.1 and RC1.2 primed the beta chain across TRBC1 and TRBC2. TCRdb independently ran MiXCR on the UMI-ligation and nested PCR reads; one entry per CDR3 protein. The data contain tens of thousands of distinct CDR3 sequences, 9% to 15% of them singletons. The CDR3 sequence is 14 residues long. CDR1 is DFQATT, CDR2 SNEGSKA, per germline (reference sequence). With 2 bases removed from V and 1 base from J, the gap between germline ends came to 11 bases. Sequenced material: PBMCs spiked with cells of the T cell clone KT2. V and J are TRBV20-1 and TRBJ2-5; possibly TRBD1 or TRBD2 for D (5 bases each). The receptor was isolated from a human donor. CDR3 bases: TGCAGTGCTAGATACGGGGACGCCCAAGAGACCCAGTACTTC. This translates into CSARYGDAQETQYF.